This T cell receptor (beta chain) was sequenced in a study of blood T cells in healthy people across ages. Whole-study results and caveats: Significant beta diversity loss was already apparent by age approximately 38, declining roughly linearly. Estimated diversity across one million T cells was deemed an underestimate.

Each donor gave 9 to 10 milliliters of peripheral blood. Points on this clonotype: Its antigen is currently unknown.

Sample-barcoded 5' priming and a J-beta primer mix drove a second PCR of about 6 to 12 cycles. Through a template-switch adaptor with 12 random nucleotides, each cDNA molecule received a tag. TCRdb redid the calling of the 5' RACE reads with MiXCR, one entry per CDR3 protein. The sample lists roughly 1.4 million distinct CDR3 sequences; roughly 60% were seen once. V dropped 5 bases and J dropped 10 bases, with 9 bases sitting between them. This CDR3 has 11 residues. The source material was blood. The clonotype comes from a man between 18 and 29 years old in good health. The V and J genes are TRBV12-3 or TRBV12-4 and TRBJ1-3, with D possibly matching TRBD1 (6 bases). CDR3 sequence reads: CASSRGQTIYF. CDR3 DNA: TGTGCCAGCAGTCGTGGACAGACCATATATTTT.